The 14 T cell receptor beta chains below come from one sample, sequenced in a study of blood T cell repertoires in COVID-19. Repertoires were generated with immunoSEQ multiplex PCR, while TCRdb's copy carries only in-frame clones and drops some. The table lists over 90,000 clones, more than 80% of them singletons. Sequenced input: peripheral blood. The receptors come from a human donor in a cohort sampled during active COVID-19.

V gene TRBV5-1 combines with J gene TRBJ2-3, with TRBD2 as a possible D gene (5 bases). This CDR3 has 15 amino acids. V shed 4 bases and J shed 5 bases, with 17 bases lying between them. CDR1 and CDR2 from the germline V gene are SGHRS and YFSETQ. The CDR3 coding sequence is TGCGCCAGCAGCATAGGACTGGTAGTCGGAGATACGCAGTATTTT. The encoded protein is CASSIGLVVGDTQYF.

The chain uses TRBV2 and TRBJ1-2; 7 bases are a match to TRBD1. CDR1 and CDR2 (germline): SNHLY, FYNNEI. The J segment lost 6 bases and the V segment lost 3 bases, leaving 4 bases of the junction unmatched. This CDR3 region has 13 residues. DNA of the CDR3: TGTGCCAGCAGTGATGACAGGGAGAATGGCTACACCTTC. Translation: CASSDDRENGYTF.

The sample holds one count of this clone. The rearrangement joins TRBV15 to TRBJ2-2; D is ambiguous. In germline, CDR1 is LNHNV, CDR2 YYDKDF (reference sequence). Trimming took off 0 bases at V and 0 bases at J, with 11 bases between the two ends. There are 17 residues in the CDR3. The CDR3 nucleotides read TGTGCCACCAGCAGAGAATTGAGTAGAGCGAACACCGGGGAGCTGTTTTTT. This encodes CATSRELSRANTGELFF.

The chain has TRBV18 and TRBJ2-2, with 9 bases identical to TRBD2. Germline V gene sequence: CDR1 KGHSH, CDR2 LQKENI. Trimming took 0 bases from V and 4 from J; bases not matched to a gene: 3. The CDR3 has 16 residues. In DNA form, the CDR3 reads TGTGCCAGCTCACCACCCAGCGGGGGGCCCACCGGGGAGCTGTTTTTT. Residues: CASSPPSGGPTGELFF.

The J gene is TRBJ2-3, the V gene TRBV19; 8 nucleotides line up with TRBD1. The V and J ends lost 6 bases and 6 bases, in that order; junction bases with no gene match: 11. The germline gives CDR1 LNHDA, CDR2 SQIVND (reference sequence). The CDR3 has 15 amino acids. CDR3 loop: CASRETGVAVDTQYF. The CDR3 bases are TGTGCCAGTAGGGAGACAGGGGTGGCAGTGGATACGCAGTATTTT. Using reference TRBV19 and TRBJ2-3 for the parts outside the CDR3, the full variable domain is DGGITQSPKYLFRKEGQNVTLSCEQNLNHDAMYWYRQDPGQGLRLIYYSQIVNDFQKGDIAEGYSVSREKKESFPLTVTSAQKNPTAFYLCASRETGVAVDTQYFGPGTRLTVL.

This rearrangement joins TRBV11-2 to TRBJ2-1; 9 bases line up with TRBD2. Germline values: CDR1 SGHAT, CDR2 FQNNGV. V was clipped by 5 bases and J by 7 bases; unmatched bases: 9. This CDR3 has 15 amino acids. The CDR3 protein is CASSDGGTSINEQFF. The CDR3 DNA reads TGTGCCAGCAGCGATGGAGGGACTAGCATTAATGAGCAGTTCTTC.

CDR3 in amino acids: CASSRTGTGGLDEQFF. CDR3 coding DNA: TGTGCCAGCAGCCGAACCGGGACAGGGGGCTTGGATGAGCAGTTCTTC. This chain joins TRBV11-3 and TRBJ2-1; TRBD1 matches 12 bases. The V and J ends lost 5 bases and 8 bases, in that order; junction bases with no gene match: 10. CDR1 and CDR2 from the germline V gene are SGHNT and YENEEA. CDR3 length equals 16 residues.

The chain is built from TRBV7-8 and TRBJ2-3; the match to TRBD1 covers 12 bases. The V and J ends lost 3 bases and 7 bases, in that order; junction bases with no gene match: 2. The germline V gene has CDR1 SGHVS and CDR2 FQNEAQ. The CDR3 has 14 residues. The CDR3 region is CASSLGQGANTQYF. CDR3 bases: TGTGCCAGCAGCTTGGGACAGGGGGCGAATACGCAGTATTTT.

This chain links TRBV19 with TRBJ1-1, with 8 bases identical to TRBD1. CDR1 is LNHDA and CDR2 is SQIVND in the germline V gene (reference sequence). The ends lost 7 bases at V and 4 bases at J; junction bases unmatched: 5. The CDR3 has 13 amino acids. The CDR3 protein is CASTLTGGTEAFF. The CDR3 DNA sequence: TGTGCCAGTACCTTAACAGGGGGCACTGAAGCTTTCTTT.

The chain combines TRBV9 with TRBJ1-6; D is undetermined. The CDR3 runs to 16 residues. Trimming stripped 3 bases from V and 0 bases from J, with 10 bases between. Germline loops: CDR1 SGDLS, CDR2 YYNGEE. CDR3 residues: CASSERVSSYNSPLHF. The CDR3 DNA reads TGTGCCAGCAGCGAGAGGGTGAGCTCCTATAATTCACCCCTCCACTTT.

This clone was seen just once. This sequence joins TRBV6-2 or TRBV6-3 and TRBJ1-4; the match to TRBD1 covers 9 bases. The V and J ends lost 2 bases and 7 bases, in that order; junction bases with no gene match: 2. The CDR3 spans 14 residues. The germline V gene has CDR1 MNHEY and CDR2 SVGEGT. The CDR3 is CASSYGTGREKLFF. CDR3 sequence (DNA): TGTGCCAGCAGTTACGGGACAGGGCGTGAAAAACTGTTTTTT.

CDR3 in DNA: TGTGCCAGCAGTGAAGAACAGGGCGGCCAGCCCCAGCATTTT. The encoded protein is CASSEEQGGQPQHF. V usage is TRBV2 and J usage is TRBJ1-5, with D perhaps TRBD1 (6 bases). CDR1 is SNHLY, CDR2 FYNNEI, per germline. This CDR3 has 14 residues. Trimming took off 1 base at V and 7 bases at J, with 11 bases between the two ends.

This chain links TRBV19 with TRBJ1-6; 7 nucleotides line up with TRBD1. The CDR3 length is 14 residues. The germline gives CDR1 LNHDA, CDR2 SQIVND (reference sequence). Unmatched junction bases numbered 4, after V lost 6 bases and J lost 5 bases. CDR3: CASRSQGDNSPLHF. Written as DNA, the CDR3 is TGTGCCAGTAGGTCTCAGGGGGATAATTCACCCCTCCACTTT.

The V and J genes are TRBV2 and TRBJ2-5, with TRBD2 as a possible D gene (5 bases). The V gene's germline CDR1 is SNHLY and CDR2 FYNNEI. The V end lost 7 bases, the J end lost 2 bases, and 11 bases lay between the germline ends. The CDR3 consists of 13 residues. CDR3 nucleotides: TGTGCCAGCAACAGCGGACCTCAAGAGACCCAGTACTTC. Translation gives CASNSGPQETQYF. Full variable domain (outside the CDR3, taken from reference TRBV2 and TRBJ2-5): EPEVTQTPSHQVTQMGQEVILRCVPISNHLYFYWYRQILGQKVEFLVSFYNNEISEKSEIFDDQFSVERPDGSNFTLKIRSTKLEDSAMYFCASNSGPQETQYFGPGTRLLVL.